This record concerns one T cell receptor (beta chain) sequence. The sample originates from a study of cytomegalovirus exposure and HLA in healthy donors. For the study at large: There were roughly 80 million unique TCRs (from HLA-typed donors) in an early data release.

Germline V gene lookup returns CDR1 ENHRY and CDR2 SYGVKD. With 2 bases clipped from V and 3 bases from J, the junction kept 8 bases outside the gene matches. This CDR3 has 16 amino acids. PCR was performed using 60 Vbeta and 13 Jbeta primers. Profiled with immunoSEQ multiplex PCR; TCRdb holds only in-frame clones, not every one. In the table there are 130,000 or so clones, about 75% of which are singletons. Sequencing was done on a sample of PBMCs. This sequence was found in a man between 40 and 49 years old in good health and CMV-seronegative. The rearrangement links TRBV10-3 to TRBJ2-7; the match to TRBD2 covers 9 bases. CDR3 region: CAISERLSGGYYEQYF. The CDR3 region has the DNA TGTGCCATCAGTGAGAGACTTAGCGGGGGTTACTACGAGCAGTACTTC.